This entry features one T cell receptor beta chain sequence. Its antigen is currently unknown. A marrow graft followed busulfan-fludarabine conditioning, with cyclophosphamide on days +3 and +4. The sample originates from a study of T cells after posttransplantation cyclophosphamide. Regarding the study as a whole: Recipient CMV seropositivity and CMV reactivation strongly tracked TRB clonality. TRB overlap between skin or GI tissue T cells and blood was limited. Donor CD8+ memory clones often dominated recipient blood repertoires at later times.

Sequenced by immunoSEQ multiplex PCR; TCRdb stores in-frame clones only, minus some. The table has tens of thousands of clones, roughly 78% seen once; the top ten hold roughly 7.4%. The CDR3 extends over 17 amino acids. CDR1 is MGHRA, CDR2 YSYEKL, per germline. Germline trimming cut 3 bases from V and 6 bases from J; bases unmatched to any gene: 9. The sequencing used CD4+ T cells sorted from blood, collected 1,900 to 2,000 days after a stem cell transplant with posttransplant cyclophosphamide. The rearrangement joins TRBV4-1 to TRBJ2-1; 12 positions match TRBD2. The clonotype comes from a female patient aged 35-55 years who received an allogeneic stem cell transplant from a related donor, was CMV-positive, and had no GVHD. Some T cells may have come from the graft donor. CDR3 loop: CASSQLYLAGGLNEQFF. CDR3 sequence (DNA): TGCGCCAGCAGCCAGTTATATCTAGCGGGGGGGCTCAATGAGCAGTTCTTC.